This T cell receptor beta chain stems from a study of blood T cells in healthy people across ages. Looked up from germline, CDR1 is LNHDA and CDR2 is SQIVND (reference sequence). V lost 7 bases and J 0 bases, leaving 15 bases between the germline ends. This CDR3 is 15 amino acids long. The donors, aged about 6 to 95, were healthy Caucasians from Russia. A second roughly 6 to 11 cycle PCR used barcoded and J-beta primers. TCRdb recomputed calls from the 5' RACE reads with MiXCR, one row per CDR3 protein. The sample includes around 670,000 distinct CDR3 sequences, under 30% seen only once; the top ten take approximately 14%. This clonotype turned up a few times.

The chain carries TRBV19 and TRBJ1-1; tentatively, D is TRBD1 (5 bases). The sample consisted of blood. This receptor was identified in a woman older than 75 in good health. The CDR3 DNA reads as TGTGCCAGTAAGTACAGTGGGGCCATGAACACTGAAGCTTTCTTT. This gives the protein CASKYSGAMNTEAFF.